Sequencing of this TCR beta chain was carried out in a study of shared clonotypes between healthy human individuals (dated by TCRdb to about 2020). Background on the whole study: The cohort included a few men and a couple of women between 18 and 49 years of age. Per donor, leukapheresis produced somewhere between about 0.9 and 9 billion PBMCs. Different laboratories and diverse techniques were used to prepare libraries and sequence TCR repertoires, to increase sequencing depth and limit assay-specific biases. For each donor, CD4 naive and CD4 memory were each given three plates, CD8 naive was given two plates, and CD8 memory was given one plate. To estimate repertoire size and how much clonotype sharing occurs between individuals, the study deeply sequenced the blood TCR repertoires of five or six healthy adults.

TCR CDR3 regions were amplified from genomic DNA by multiplex PCR using the deep immunoSEQ assay. Extracted genomic DNA from each cell subset was spread evenly across all wells of several immunoSEQ 96-well plates, with each plate serving as a replicate. For sorted subsets, around 0.2 ug genomic DNA, equal to 30,000 or so T cell genomes, was loaded into each replicate PCR. Purified libraries were quantified with a Qubit 3.0 fluorometer, sized on a Bioanalyzer 2100, and re-quantified with the KAPA Library Quantification kit. Every immunoSEQ 96-well plate was sequenced on a dedicated single-read 150-cycle Illumina NextSeq 550 flow cell. Regarding the original processing steps: Because the immunoSEQ output held only junctional sequences and lacked quality scores, the filtering could not match the filtering applied to full-length reads. To assign V/J genes and CDR3, sequences were annotated against IMGT germline references using PyIR, a Python wrapper for IgBLAST v1.9. Any read was removed if the V/J assignment was weak (E-value above 1e-6), the CDR3 was missing, or the read contained stop codons, out-of-frame junctions, or ambiguous translated residues. A V3J clonotype was defined by an identical inferred V gene, J gene, and CDR3 amino acid sequence. To compute the percentage overlap between repertoires, the number of shared unique clonotypes was divided by the size of the smaller repertoire. Three approaches were used to assess repertoire richness: RTK rarefaction, the Chao1 estimator, and Recon v2.1 estimates of unobserved clonotypes. For all TCRbeta clonotypes obtained by the gDNA method from a few donors, generation probabilities were computed with OLGA. In TCRdb, the immuneACCESS table is reduced to in-frame sequences with V and J assigned. These tables do not hold every clone; where another copy was compared, an unresolved V gene accounts for under half, and the others remain unexplained. V and J calls and clone size come straight from that table; D and trimming were deduced from the DNA. The sample has some 2,100,000 clones on record, more than 85% of them singletons. Of the sample, 1.5% to 2% is held by the ten largest clones.

Worth noting for this clone: Its binding antigen is unknown. There are no base qualities to consult, and no much larger clone falls within one base.

The study at large found these results: Pairwise subsampling led to the expectation that sequencing depth would affect the degree of clonotype sharing among donors. Even with the large sequencing depth, rarefaction of the sorted-subset datasets indicated that sequencing was incomplete. Compared with non-shared clonotypes, clonotypes shared by all four sorted-subset donors had higher generation probabilities. Larger estimated clonotype richness was generally found for naive subsets than for memory subsets. Because the study included only a small number of donors, the genetic and exposure-history diversity represented was limited. Sampling was restricted to blood, and TCR repertoires in tissues likely differ from the TCR repertoires found in blood. When a few donors were compared, the shared fraction of clonotypes was roughly 4.8% for naive CD4, around 4% for naive CD8, 2% to 2.5% for memory CD4, and 0.3% to 0.5% for memory CD8.

CD8 naive samples consisted of CD45RO-negative cells that were positively selected for CCR7, yielding a CD45RA+CCR7+ population without TemRA cells. The donors were healthy, HIV-negative adults who had no recently reported acute infections or vaccinations. Every donor was a Caucasian adult living in Nashville, Tennessee, USA. Blood was collected by leukapheresis, and PBMCs were isolated by Ficoll-Histopaque density gradient centrifugation and then cryopreserved in liquid nitrogen vapor phase. Analytical flow cytometry was used to check the purity and quantity of each magnetically sorted T cell population. From each sorted fraction, genomic DNA was isolated and quantified by UV absorbance on a Nanodrop 2000c. The receptor comes from a man aged 18 to 30 in good health. Some clones in this sample may be carry-over from other donors' samples. The specimen sequenced was naive CD8+ T cells from PBMCs. The intended sense of this specimen's cell subset or site label: CD45RA+CCR7+.

Here the CDR3 is given as CASSSPREGPGEQYF. Here is the DNA: TGTGCCAGCAGTTCGCCCCGGGAGGGTCCAGGAGAGCAGTACTTC. Here the chain combines TRBV28 and TRBJ2-7; the central 8 bases match TRBD2. From V the trimming removes 4 bases and from J it removes 7 bases, while the gene matches leave 12 bases of the junction unaccounted for. From the germline V gene, CDR1 is MDHEN and CDR2 is SYDVKM. The CDR3 measures 15 amino acids from cysteine to phenylalanine. Only the CDR3 part of the read is kept: 45 bases, read in frame from the first base.